The 28 T cell receptor beta chains below come from one sample, sequenced in a study of blood T cell repertoires in COVID-19. TCRdb's table, derived via immunoSEQ multiplex PCR, lists solely in-frame clones and lacks some. The sample has approximately 140,000 clones, approximately 86% seen once. The sample was peripheral blood. All receptors come from a man aged 65 to 79 with acute or convalescent COVID-19.

This chain joins TRBV29-1 and TRBJ1-4; D remains ambiguous. CDR3 size: 13 residues. The ends were cut back, 8 bases at V and 0 bases at J, with 10 bases in the middle. From germline, CDR1 is SQVTM and CDR2 ANQGSEA. The CDR3 reads CSFGSSTNEKLFF. The CDR3 DNA follows: TGCAGCTTCGGGAGTTCAACTAATGAAAAACTGTTTTTT.

This clone was seen a single time. V usage is TRBV27 and J usage is TRBJ2-7; maybe TRBD1 (5 bases). V was clipped by 2 bases and J by 7 bases, with 12 bases between them. From germline, CDR1 is MNHEY and CDR2 SMNVEV (reference sequence). There are 13 residues in the CDR3. The CDR3 loop is CASSLETDTEQYF. CDR3 nucleotides: TGTGCCAGCAGTTTAGAAACGGACACAGAGCAGTACTTC.

V is TRBV28 and J is TRBJ2-3; 9 bases align to TRBD2. This CDR3 region has 14 residues. Germline V gene data show CDR1 as MDHEN and CDR2 as SYDVKM. The junction had 4 bases not matched to a gene; V was cut back by 6 bases and J by 3 bases. The CDR3 here is CASSTSGGTDTQYF. The DNA of the CDR3 is TGTGCCAGCAGCACCAGCGGGGGGACAGATACGCAGTATTTT.

The J gene is TRBJ2-2, the V gene TRBV6-5; 7 bases fit TRBD1. Germline CDR1 reads MNHEY; CDR2 reads SVGAGI. V was clipped by 6 bases and J by 4 bases; unmatched bases: 5. There are 14 residues in the CDR3. CDR3 sequence: CASSTTGATGELFF. The CDR3 coding sequence is TGTGCCAGCAGCACAACAGGGGCCACCGGGGAGCTGTTTTTT.

The chain uses TRBV4-2 and TRBJ2-2, with 8 bases lining up with TRBD2. In germline, CDR1 is LGHNA, CDR2 YNFKEQ. There are 16 residues in the CDR3. J lost 3 bases, V lost 0 bases, and 3 bases had no gene match. CDR3 nucleotide sequence: TGTGCCAGCAGCCAAGAGCCGGGAGGGTACACCGGGGAGCTGTTTTTT. Translated, it gives CASSQEPGGYTGELFF.

The CDR3: CASSSSRQGIEAFF. As DNA, the CDR3 is TGTGCCAGCAGCTCCTCGAGACAGGGCATTGAAGCTTTCTTT. The genes are TRBV5-6 and TRBJ1-1; 7 nucleotides align to TRBD1. Germline loops: CDR1 SGHDT, CDR2 YYEEEE. The CDR3 covers 14 residues. J lost 7 bases, V lost 3 bases, and 9 bases had no gene match.

The J gene is TRBJ1-1, the V gene TRBV11-2; TRBD1 might be the D (5 bases). The CDR3 has 15 residues. Germline lookup yields CDR1 SGHAT and CDR2 FQNNGV. The ends were cut back, 5 bases at V and 1 base at J, with 14 bases in the middle. CDR3 residues: CASSPRGGENTEAFF. In DNA, the CDR3 is TGTGCCAGCAGCCCCCGGGGAGGGGAGAACACTGAAGCTTTCTTT.

The chain has TRBV15 and TRBJ2-1; D is possibly TRBD2 (5 bases). The germline V gene has CDR1 LNHNV and CDR2 YYDKDF (reference sequence). Trimming removed 1 base at V and 0 bases at J, with 7 bases between. The length of the CDR3 is 15 residues. The CDR3 spells CATSRGADSYNEQFF. In DNA form, the CDR3 reads TGTGCCACCAGCAGAGGAGCGGACTCCTACAATGAGCAGTTCTTC.

The V gene is TRBV27, the J gene TRBJ1-2; TRBD1 aligns across 7 bases. Germline assignment: CDR1 MNHEY and CDR2 SMNVEV (reference sequence). The CDR3 length is 14 residues. Trimming took 5 bases from V and 3 from J; bases not matched to a gene: 6. CDR3 sequence (DNA): TGTGCCAGCAGTGCCGGACAGGCCTACTATGGCTACACCTTC. Its protein product is CASSAGQAYYGYTF.

The J gene is TRBJ1-1, the V gene TRBV28; D remains unclear. Trimming stripped 7 bases from V and 0 bases from J, with 3 bases between. CDR3 length equals 11 residues. CDR1 MDHEN and CDR2 SYDVKM come from the germline V gene. The CDR3 sequence: CASTMNTEAFF. The CDR3 DNA reads TGTGCCAGCACCATGAACACTGAAGCTTTCTTT.

CDR3 in DNA: TGTGCCAGCAGTTTAACTTCAGGGGCCTACGAGCAGTACTTC. This gives the protein CASSLTSGAYEQYF. The rearrangement links TRBV28 to TRBJ2-7; D is possibly TRBD1 (6 bases). The CDR3 has 14 amino acids. V dropped 2 bases and J dropped 2 bases, with 10 bases sitting between them. CDR1 is MDHEN, CDR2 SYDVKM, per germline. The full variable domain, in which reference TRBV28 and TRBJ2-7 provide the parts outside the CDR3, is DVKVTQSSRYLVKRTGEKVFLECVQDMDHENMFWYRQDPGLGLRLIYFSYDVKMKEKGDIPEGYSVSREKKERFSLILESASTNQTSMYLCASSLTSGAYEQYFGPGTRLTVT.

The genes are TRBV18 and TRBJ1-3, with a possible D match to TRBD1 (5 bases). The CDR3 is 17 residues long. Germline CDR1 is KGHSH and CDR2 is LQKENI. The V end was cut by 5 bases, the J end by 2 bases, with 19 bases between. CDR3 in DNA: TGTGCCAGCTCATCCCGGGGGGGATCAGATCCTGGAAACACCATATATTTT. Its protein product is CASSSRGGSDPGNTIYF.

The rearrangement links TRBV5-1 to TRBJ2-2, with D unresolved. The germline V gene has CDR1 SGHRS and CDR2 YFSETQ. V was cut by 5 bases and J by 7 bases, with 6 bases left in between. The CDR3 is made up of 11 amino acids. The CDR3 bases are TGCGCCAGCAGGTCGAGCGGGGAGCTGTTTTTT. As protein: CASRSSGELFF.

This clone was detected once. V and J are TRBV25-1 and TRBJ2-3; D is perhaps TRBD2 (6 bases). Germline-derived CDR1 and CDR2 are MGHDK and SYGVNS. The CDR3 contains 17 residues. The ends were cut back, 0 bases at V and 5 bases at J, with 18 bases in the middle. Here the CDR3 DNA reads TGTGCCAGCAGTGAATATAAGAACGGGAGAGAGGGAGATACGCAGTATTTT. Protein sequence: CASSEYKNGREGDTQYF.

The chain uses TRBV3-1 (or the pseudogene TRBV3-2) and TRBJ2-3, with 7 positions matching TRBD1. The CDR3 is 13 residues long. The V segment lost 3 bases and the J segment 6 bases; nucleotides outside the gene matches: 3. In germline, CDR1 is LGHDT, CDR2 YNNKEL (reference sequence). The CDR3 protein is CASSHHRGDTQYF. DNA of the CDR3: TGTGCCAGCAGCCACCACAGGGGCGATACGCAGTATTTT.

CDR3 coding DNA: TGCGCCAGCAGCTTGGATGGTGGGAGGGGCACCGGGGAGCTGTTTTTT. Residues: CASSLDGGRGTGELFF. The J gene is TRBJ2-2, the V gene TRBV5-1; 7 nucleotides line up with TRBD2. The J segment lost 4 bases and the V segment lost 0 bases, leaving 6 bases of the junction unmatched. The CDR3 consists of 16 residues. Germline CDR1 reads SGHRS; CDR2 reads YFSETQ.

The genes are TRBV19 and TRBJ2-5, with D tentatively TRBD2 (5 bases). This CDR3 region has 15 residues. V lost 4 bases and J lost 1, with 13 bases in between. The germline gives CDR1 LNHDA, CDR2 SQIVND (reference sequence). The CDR3, as DNA: TGTGCCAGTAGTACCTCGGACTTGGGCCAAGAGACCCAGTACTTC. Its translation is CASSTSDLGQETQYF.

The rearrangement joins TRBV2 to TRBJ1-1, with unresolved D. Germline V gives CDR1 SNHLY, CDR2 FYNNEI. The CDR3 extends over 14 amino acids. V was pared by 6 bases and J by 3 bases, with 14 bases between. CDR3 residues: CASSPRIAYTEAFF. In DNA, the CDR3 is TGTGCCAGCAGCCCAAGGATAGCCTACACTGAAGCTTTCTTT.

The genes are TRBV7-2 and TRBJ1-2; a possible D gene is TRBD1 (5 bases). The germline CDR1 and CDR2 sequences are SGHTA and FQGNSA. The length of the CDR3 is 15 residues. Deletions cut 0 bases from V and 7 bases from J, with 15 bases between. The CDR3 here is CASSLAMSIGVGYTF. The CDR3 DNA is TGTGCCAGCAGCTTAGCGATGTCTATAGGGGTTGGCTACACCTTC.

This rearrangement joins TRBV28 to TRBJ2-7, with 10 positions matching TRBD2. This CDR3 is built from 15 residues. From germline, CDR1 is MDHEN and CDR2 SYDVKM. J was trimmed by 0 bases and V by 5 bases; bases with no gene match: 4. The CDR3 coding sequence is TGTGCCAGCAGTGTTAGCGGGAGGTTCTCCTACGAGCAGTACTTC. It yields the protein CASSVSGRFSYEQYF.

The chain employs TRBV30 and TRBJ2-7, with D possibly matching TRBD1 (5 bases). The V gene lost 2 bases and the J gene lost 5 bases, with 10 bases spanning the gap. The CDR3 consists of 12 residues. In germline, CDR1 is GTSNPN, CDR2 SVGIG (reference sequence). This CDR3 is CAWSLQGDEQYF. The CDR3 coding sequence is TGTGCCTGGAGTCTGCAGGGTGACGAGCAGTACTTC.

J is TRBJ2-3 and V is TRBV24-1; 8 positions match TRBD1. Germline CDR1 reads KGHDR; CDR2 reads SFDVKD. V lost 7 bases to trimming and J lost 2 bases; unmatched junction nucleotides: 7. The CDR3 is 15 residues long. In DNA form, the CDR3 reads TGTGCCACCAGCCTCCAGACAGGGGCCACAGATACGCAGTATTTT. Amino acids: CATSLQTGATDTQYF.

This sequence joins TRBV7-2 and TRBJ2-2; the D is unclear. Trimming pared 1 base from V and 4 bases from J, leaving 7 bases between. This CDR3 has 14 residues. Germline CDR1 reads SGHTA; CDR2 reads FQGNSA. The CDR3 region is CASSLGQLTGELFF. CDR3 DNA sequence: TGTGCCAGCAGCTTAGGACAACTCACCGGGGAGCTGTTTTTT.

V is TRBV18 and J is TRBJ1-1, with TRBD1 identical over 8 bases. The CDR3 contains 14 residues. Germline lookup yields CDR1 KGHSH and CDR2 LQKENI. V was pared by 5 bases and J by 5 bases, with 7 bases of the junction left unmatched. DNA for the CDR3: TGTGCCAGCTCAACCTCGCAGGGGGCGACTGAAGCTTTCTTT. This encodes CASSTSQGATEAFF.

This chain links TRBV21-1 with TRBJ2-1; the tabulated D call, TRBD2, remains unverified against the DNA. TRBV21-1 constitutes a pseudogene. This CDR3 is built from 21 residues. CDR3 nucleotides: TGTGCCAGCAGCAAAGATACCCCCTGGGATTTAGCGGACGATTCCTACAATGAGCAGTTCTTC. Residues: CASSKDTPWDLADDSYNEQFF.

This chain joins TRBV19 and TRBJ1-4, with D hard to call. CDR1 is LNHDA and CDR2 is SQIVND in the germline V gene (reference sequence). The CDR3 totals 13 residues. Trimming pared 7 bases from V and 7 bases from J, leaving 13 bases between. CDR3 nucleotides: TGTGCCAGTAACGGTGGGTCAGGTGAAAAACTGTTTTTT. Translating it yields CASNGGSGEKLFF.

This clone was counted between two and nine times. The chain joins TRBV5-1 to TRBJ2-7, with 11 bases matching TRBD1. CDR1 and CDR2 (germline): SGHRS, YFSETQ. Unmatched junction bases numbered 4, after V lost 5 bases and J lost 0 bases. The CDR3 is 15 amino acids. The CDR3 nucleotides are TGCGCCAGCAGAAATGGGACAGGGGGCTCCTACGAGCAGTACTTC. This encodes CASRNGTGGSYEQYF.

The rearrangement joins TRBV29-1 to TRBJ2-7; 9 bases line up with TRBD1. Trimming at V came to 6 bases and at J to 2 bases, leaving 8 bases not matched to a gene. The CDR3 extends over 14 amino acids. Germline V gene data show CDR1 as SQVTM and CDR2 as ANQGSEA. The CDR3 protein is CSVWPGQGTYEQYF. Written as DNA, the CDR3 is TGCAGCGTCTGGCCGGGACAGGGAACCTACGAGCAGTACTTC.